This TCR beta chain derives from a study of blood T cell repertoires in COVID-19. At the level of the study: Sources were T cells, B-cell-depleted T cells, or PBMCs; the material itself was cDNA or gDNA.

CDR3 length equals 15 residues. Per the original data handling: Amplifying reference gene primers gave estimates of nucleated cell counts. Data came from immunoSEQ multiplex PCR; TCRdb stores just in-frame clones and leaves some out. The DNA was the basis for D and trimming; V, J and clone size are from that table. The sample has 300,000 to 350,000 clones, roughly 90% seen once. Patients from Seattle were sampled longitudinally, starting during active infection. The sample consisted of peripheral blood. The clonotype comes from a woman aged 25-40 years with COVID-19, enrolled during active disease. The chain is built from TRBV21-1 and TRBJ1-6; TRBD1 is taken as the D call from the table, unchecked against the DNA. TRBV21-1 is noted as a pseudogene. The CDR3 DNA sequence: TGTGCCAGCAGCAAATCAGGGCAGAATAATTCACCCCTCCACTTT. This gives the protein CASSKSGQNNSPLHF.